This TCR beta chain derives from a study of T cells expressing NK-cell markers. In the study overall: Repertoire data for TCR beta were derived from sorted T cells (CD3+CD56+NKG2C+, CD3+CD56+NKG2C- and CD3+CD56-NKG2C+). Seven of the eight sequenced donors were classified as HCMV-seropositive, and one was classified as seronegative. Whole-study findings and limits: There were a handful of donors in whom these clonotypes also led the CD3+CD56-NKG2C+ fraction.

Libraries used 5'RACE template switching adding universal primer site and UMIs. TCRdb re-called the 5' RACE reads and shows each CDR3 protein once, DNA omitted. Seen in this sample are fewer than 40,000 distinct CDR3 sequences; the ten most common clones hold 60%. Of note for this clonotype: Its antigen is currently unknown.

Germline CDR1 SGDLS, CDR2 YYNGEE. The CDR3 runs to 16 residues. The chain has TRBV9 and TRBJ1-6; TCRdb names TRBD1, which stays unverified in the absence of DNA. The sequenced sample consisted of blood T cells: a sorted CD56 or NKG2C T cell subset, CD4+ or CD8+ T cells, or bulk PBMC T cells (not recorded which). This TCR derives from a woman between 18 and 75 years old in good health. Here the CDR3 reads CASSDPAGTENSPLHF.